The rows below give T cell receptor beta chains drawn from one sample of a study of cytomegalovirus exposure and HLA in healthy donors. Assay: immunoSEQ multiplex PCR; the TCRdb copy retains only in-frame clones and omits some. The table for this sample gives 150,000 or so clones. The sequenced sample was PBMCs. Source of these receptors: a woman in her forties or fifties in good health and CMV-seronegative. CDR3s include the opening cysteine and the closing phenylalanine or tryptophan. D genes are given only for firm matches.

CASSHPGLDGDEQFF	TGCGCCAGCAGCCATCCGGGACTTGACGGCGATGAGCAGTTCTTC	.	TRBV4-3	TRBJ2-1
CASSGGTGDAQPQHF	TGTGCCAGCAGTGGAGGGACAGGGGATGCTCAGCCCCAGCATTTT	TRBD1	TRBV2	TRBJ1-5
CATSRDYRGAGYEQYF	TGTGCCACCAGCAGAGATTACAGGGGTGCTGGGTACGAGCAGTACTTC	TRBD1	TRBV15	TRBJ2-7
CASTQGADSTEAFF	TGTGCCAGCACGCAGGGGGCGGACTCCACTGAAGCTTTCTTT	TRBD1	TRBV9	TRBJ1-1
CASVISGSFHEQYF	TGTGCCAGCGTAATTAGCGGGAGTTTCCACGAGCAGTACTTC	TRBD2	TRBV14	TRBJ2-7
CARSLTVGSSYEQYF	TGTGCCAGGAGTTTAACCGTCGGGAGCTCCTACGAGCAGTACTTC	.	TRBV6-1	TRBJ2-7
CASSRDSLGRAQYF	TGTGCTAGCAGCCGTGACAGTCTTGGTAGGGCCCAGTACTTC	.	TRBV7-7	TRBJ2-5
CASSTTSGSYEQYF	TGTGCCAGTAGTACTACTAGCGGGAGTTACGAGCAGTACTTC	TRBD2	TRBV19	TRBJ2-7
CAISTGGETQYF	TGTGCCATCAGTACCGGTGGAGAGACCCAGTACTTC	.	TRBV10-3	TRBJ2-5
CASSLTGGAYGYTF	TGTGCCAGCAGCTTGACAGGAGGTGCGTATGGCTACACCTTC	.	TRBV7-2	TRBJ1-2
CASSWGTVNEKLFF	TGTGCCAGCAGCTGGGGGACAGTCAATGAAAAACTGTTTTTT	TRBD1	TRBV7-6	TRBJ1-4
CASSPLNSYNEQFF	TGTGCCAGCAGCCCACTCAACTCCTACAATGAGCAGTTCTTC	.	TRBV13	TRBJ2-1
CASSQTGSSYNEQFF	TGTGCCAGCAGTCAAACAGGGTCCTCCTACAATGAGCAGTTCTTC	.	TRBV11-2	TRBJ2-1
CASSGGQGIRLDGYTF	TGTGCCAGCTCAGGGGGACAGGGTATCCGACTTGATGGCTACACCTTC	TRBD1	TRBV18	TRBJ1-2
CSVRALRANEQFF	TGCAGCGTGAGGGCCTTGAGGGCCAATGAGCAGTTCTTC	.	TRBV29-1	TRBJ2-1
CASSLGFSGVSNYGYTF	TGCGCCAGCAGCTTGGGGTTTTCAGGGGTCAGTAACTATGGCTACACCTTC	.	TRBV5-1	TRBJ1-2
CASSQGVAGGAGSEQFF	TGCGCCAGCAGCCAAGGCGTGGCGGGAGGGGCCGGTAGTGAGCAGTTCTTC	TRBD2	TRBV4-3	TRBJ2-1
CASRWGDAPTPLHF	TGTGCCAGCAGGTGGGGGGACGCTCCTACACCCCTCCACTTT	.	TRBV2	TRBJ1-6